The 8 T cell receptor beta chains presented below share a single source sample, sequenced in a study of blood T cell repertoires in COVID-19. TCRdb's copy holds only in-frame clones and misses some; the assay was immunoSEQ multiplex PCR. The table includes 150,000 or so clones, over 70% detected once. Sequencing was performed on PBMCs or T cells enriched from blood (not recorded which). These TCRs come from a woman aged 50 to 60 in a cohort exposed to, infected with or recovered from COVID-19 (not recorded which).

The J gene is TRBJ1-4, the V gene TRBV10-3, with D possibly matching TRBD1 (6 bases). CDR3 length: 15 amino acids. Deletions cut 0 bases from V and 8 bases from J, with 13 bases between. Germline lookup yields CDR1 ENHRY and CDR2 SYGVKD. As DNA, the CDR3 is TGTGCCATCAGTGAGTCTACAGGGAGTTTGGAAAAACTGTTTTTT. Its protein product is CAISESTGSLEKLFF.

The chain's CDR3 is CASSSPTGLNSPLHF. In nucleotides, the CDR3 is TGTGCCAGCAGCTCCCCGACAGGGCTAAATTCACCCCTCCACTTT. This chain connects TRBV7-9 to TRBJ1-6, with TRBD1 identical over 7 bases. Trimming at V came to 4 bases and at J to 7 bases, leaving 7 bases not matched to a gene. This CDR3 spans 15 amino acids. The germline V gene encodes CDR1 SEHNR and CDR2 FQNEAQ (reference sequence).

The gene calls are TRBV29-1 and TRBJ1-1; TRBD1 agrees at 8 bases. Germline CDR1 reads SQVTM; CDR2 reads ANQGSEA. V lost 7 bases, J lost 1 base, and 8 bases stayed unmatched. CDR3 length equals 14 residues. CDR3 sequence: CSACRGTGNTEAFF. The CDR3 DNA reads as TGCAGCGCCTGCAGGGGGACAGGGAACACTGAAGCTTTCTTT.

This clone was detected once. This chain joins TRBV7-9 and TRBJ2-5, with TRBD1 matching 7 bases. CDR3 length: 14 amino acids. Trimming cost V 9 bases and J 2 bases; bases outside gene matches: 9. Germline V gene lookup returns CDR1 SEHNR and CDR2 FQNEAQ (reference sequence). The CDR3 DNA reads TGTGCCAGTGCTAAGACAGGGTTACAAGAGACCCAGTACTTC. Protein product: CASAKTGLQETQYF.

This clone came up a few times. The chain links TRBV3-1 (or the pseudogene TRBV3-2) to TRBJ1-1; D gene ambiguous. Germline V gene data show CDR1 as LGHDT and CDR2 as YNNKEL (reference sequence). V was pared by 0 bases and J by 5 bases, with 10 bases between. This CDR3 has 14 residues. The CDR3 DNA follows: TGTGCCAGCAGCCAAGAAGGCGGGCGAACTGAAGCTTTCTTT. Translation: CASSQEGGRTEAFF.

On this clone: Distinct nucleotide sequences in the sample also encode this CDR3. J is TRBJ1-5 and V is TRBV28, with D possibly TRBD1 on 6 matching bases. In germline, CDR1 is MDHEN, CDR2 SYDVKM. Trimming left V 5 bases short and J 1 base short, with 18 bases between. The CDR3 sequence is 17 residues long. The DNA for the CDR3 is TGTGCCAGCAGTCCCCCCCACAGGGTCAGGAGCAATCAGCCCCAGCATTTT. It encodes CASSPPHRVRSNQPQHF.

In this sample, this clone turned up once. The chain recombines TRBV2 with TRBJ2-7; 12 positions agree with TRBD2. Germline V gene lookup returns CDR1 SNHLY and CDR2 FYNNEI. V gave up 1 base and J gave up 6 bases; unmatched junction bases: 10. This CDR3 is built from 17 residues. CDR3 in amino acids: CASSEEGLAGGPIEQYF. The DNA of the CDR3 is TGTGCCAGCAGTGAAGAGGGGCTAGCGGGGGGGCCGATCGAGCAGTACTTC. The whole variable domain, filled in from reference TRBV2 and TRBJ2-7, reads EPEVTQTPSHQVTQMGQEVILRCVPISNHLYFYWYRQILGQKVEFLVSFYNNEISEKSEIFDDQFSVERPDGSNFTLKIRSTKLEDSAMYFCASSEEGLAGGPIEQYFGPGTRLTVT.

The CDR3 reads CASSPTSGRGGELFF. The DNA of the CDR3 is TGTGCCAGTAGTCCAACTAGCGGGAGAGGCGGGGAGCTGTTTTTT. The chain links TRBV19 to TRBJ2-2; 11 bases agree with TRBD2. The CDR3 is made up of 15 amino acids. Germline V gene lookup returns CDR1 LNHDA and CDR2 SQIVND (reference sequence). V gave up 5 bases and J gave up 7 bases; unmatched junction bases: 6.